The 16 T cell receptor beta chains presented below share a single source sample, sequenced in a study of blood T cell repertoires in COVID-19. The method was immunoSEQ multiplex PCR; TCRdb's version includes in-frame clones alone and lacks a portion of them. The data contain 270,000 or so clones, more than 65% of them seen just once; the ten biggest clones take up around 3.6%. Input material: PBMCs or T cells enriched from blood (not recorded which). The receptor source for this set is a man in his fifties or sixties who had recovered from COVID-19.

The chain links TRBV27 to TRBJ1-6; TRBD1 matches 9 bases. Trimming at V came to 3 bases and at J to 10 bases, leaving 4 bases not matched to a gene. There are 14 residues in the CDR3. CDR1 MNHEY and CDR2 SMNVEV come from the germline V gene (reference sequence). As DNA, the CDR3 is TGTGCCAGCAGTTTGGGGACAGGGAAATCACCCCTCCACTTT. It specifies CASSLGTGKSPLHF.

The genes are TRBV6-1 and TRBJ1-5; D is perhaps TRBD1 (5 bases). Germline assignment: CDR1 MNHNS and CDR2 SASEGT. The length of the CDR3 is 17 residues. V gave up 4 bases and J gave up 5 bases, with 21 bases separating them. CDR3 amino acids: CASSAVRYSGGDQPQHF. In DNA form, the CDR3 reads TGTGCCAGCAGTGCCGTGCGGTATTCGGGGGGGGATCAGCCCCAGCATTTT.

This clone was counted only a few times. The germline gene is not matched at one end of the junction; a read error may be the cause. The rearrangement joins TRBV5-1 to TRBJ2-7, with 10 bases fitting TRBD1. Germline assignment: CDR1 SGHRS and CDR2 YFSETQ. The CDR3 is 13 residues long. Here the CDR3 DNA reads TGCGCCAGCAGCTCGGAGGGGACAGGGGTTAGGCACTTC. Encoded protein: CASSSEGTGVRHF.

The V and J genes are TRBV7-9 and TRBJ2-7, with 9 bases matching TRBD1. V lost 4 bases and J lost 3; bases outside the gene matches: 10. Germline V lookup: CDR1 SEHNR, CDR2 FQNEAQ (reference sequence). This CDR3 is built from 16 residues. CDR3 sequence reads: CASSSGPGTGNYEQYF. In DNA, the CDR3 is TGTGCCAGCAGCTCTGGTCCCGGGACAGGGAACTACGAGCAGTACTTC.

The V call is TRBV4-2, the J call TRBJ2-7; 8 bases map to TRBD2. The length of the CDR3 is 15 residues. Germline CDR1 and CDR2: LGHNA and YNFKEQ. Trimming cost V 6 bases and J 3 bases; bases outside gene matches: 10. The CDR3 sequence: CASRATSGLVYEQYF. As DNA, the CDR3 is TGTGCCAGCAGAGCAACCTCGGGACTAGTCTACGAGCAGTACTTC.

The chain uses TRBV5-1 and TRBJ2-3, with a weak D call TRBD2 (6 bases). The CDR3 totals 16 residues. CDR1 SGHRS and CDR2 YFSETQ come from the germline V gene. The V end lost 4 bases, the J end lost 7 bases, and 22 bases lay between the germline ends. The CDR3 reads CASSPLGAGAGHTQYF. The CDR3 bases are TGCGCCAGCAGCCCGCTAGGCGCCGGGGCGGGACATACGCAGTATTTT. Variable domain in full (rest from reference TRBV5-1 and TRBJ2-3): KAGVTQTPRYLIKTRGQQVTLSCSPISGHRSVSWYQQTPGQGLQFLFEYFSETQRNKGNFPGRFSGRQFSNSRSEMNVSTLELGDSALYLCASSPLGAGAGHTQYFGPGTRLTVL.

DNA for the CDR3: TGTGCCAGCAGCCACGCCTGGTTAGCAACTAATGAAAAACTGTTTTTT. Translation: CASSHAWLATNEKLFF. The chain combines TRBV2 with TRBJ1-4; D remains unclear. Germline CDR1 reads SNHLY; CDR2 reads FYNNEI. The CDR3 spans 16 residues. V dropped 6 bases and J dropped 0 bases, with 14 bases sitting between them.

The chain uses TRBV3-1 (or the pseudogene TRBV3-2) and TRBJ1-1; tentative D call: TRBD1 (6 bases). The germline CDR1 and CDR2 sequences are LGHDT and YNNKEL (reference sequence). The germline V and J ends were trimmed by 1 base and 6 bases, with 12 bases remaining between them. CDR3 size: 14 residues. The CDR3 here is CASSQGIGTPEAFF. The CDR3, as DNA: TGTGCCAGCAGCCAAGGGATCGGGACACCTGAAGCTTTCTTT.

The CDR3 sequence: CAANNAGGLGEKLFF. CDR3 DNA: TGTGCCGCCAATAACGCGGGAGGGCTCGGTGAAAAACTGTTTTTT. V is TRBV28 and J is TRBJ1-4; unclear D gene. V was shortened by 11 bases and J by 7 bases, with 23 bases between the two germline ends. CDR1 is MDHEN and CDR2 is SYDVKM in the germline V gene. CDR3 length: 15 residues.

The chain carries TRBV19 and TRBJ2-5, with TRBD2 as a possible D gene (5 bases). There are 15 residues in the CDR3. CDR1 and CDR2 from the germline V gene are LNHDA and SQIVND (reference sequence). The V gene lost 5 bases and the J gene lost 5 bases, with 18 bases spanning the gap. CDR3 nucleotides: TGTGCCAGTAGTGGCGCAGGCCTACGCGGGGAGACCCAGTACTTC. It specifies CASSGAGLRGETQYF.

The J gene is TRBJ2-1, the V gene TRBV11-2; D is perhaps TRBD2 (5 bases). Germline V gene sequence: CDR1 SGHAT, CDR2 FQNNGV. V lost 2 bases, J lost 2 bases, and 10 bases lay in between. The CDR3 is made up of 15 amino acids. CDR3 region: CASSLRRAPYNEQFF. CDR3 DNA sequence: TGTGCCAGCAGCTTAAGGCGGGCGCCCTACAATGAGCAGTTCTTC.

CDR3 in DNA: TGTGCCAGCTCACCAGAGGGACAGGGAGAATCACCCCTCCACTTT. Translation gives CASSPEGQGESPLHF. V is TRBV18 and J is TRBJ1-6, with 9 bases lining up with TRBD1. Germline CDR1 and CDR2: KGHSH and LQKENI. This CDR3 is built from 15 residues. V gave up 2 bases and J gave up 10 bases; unmatched junction bases: 6.

The rearrangement uses TRBV5-1 and TRBJ1-4; 9 bases fit TRBD1. V dropped 4 bases and J dropped 5; count of bases not matched to a gene: 3. The CDR3 is 14 residues long. CDR1 and CDR2 from the germline V gene are SGHRS and YFSETQ. The CDR3 loop reads CASSRDRGNEKLFF. The CDR3, as DNA: TGCGCCAGCAGCCGAGACAGGGGGAATGAAAAACTGTTTTTT.

The V gene is TRBV7-2, the J gene TRBJ2-5, with D uncertain. V lost 3 bases and J 2 bases, leaving 7 bases between the germline ends. The CDR3 has 13 residues. Germline assignment: CDR1 SGHTA and CDR2 FQGNSA. The CDR3 nucleotides are TGTGCCAGCAGCTTTACCAGTCAAGAGACCCAGTACTTC. Translating it yields CASSFTSQETQYF.

The rearrangement uses TRBV7-9 and TRBJ1-4, with 9 bases aligning to TRBD1. This CDR3 contains 18 residues. The V segment lost 5 bases and the J segment 2 bases; nucleotides outside the gene matches: 12. CDR1 and CDR2 from the germline V gene are SEHNR and FQNEAQ (reference sequence). This CDR3 reads CASSRPGQGFGTNEKLFF. CDR3 DNA sequence: TGTGCCAGCAGCCGCCCGGGACAGGGATTTGGGACTAATGAAAAACTGTTTTTT. The full variable domain, completed using reference TRBV7-9 and TRBJ1-4, is DTGVSQNPRHKITKRGQNVTFRCDPISEHNRLYWYRQTLGQGPEFLTYFQNEAQLEKSRLLSDRFSAERPKGSFSTLEIQRTEQGDSAMYLCASSRPGQGFGTNEKLFFGSGTQLSVL.

The rearrangement joins TRBV28 to TRBJ2-7; 8 bases agree with TRBD2. Germline-derived CDR1 and CDR2 are MDHEN and SYDVKM. V shed 7 bases and J 7 bases; nucleotides not matched to a gene: 12. The CDR3 contains 14 residues. The CDR3 loop reads CASTGRGGRDEQYF. The CDR3 DNA follows: TGTGCCAGCACCGGGAGGGGCGGGAGAGATGAGCAGTACTTC.